The clone carrying this TCR beta chain came up once. Authors' methods: The assay estimated nucleated cells by amplifying reference gene primers. Sequencing used immunoSEQ multiplex PCR; TCRdb keeps in-frame clones, though not all of them. For V, J and clone size, that table is used; D and trimming come from the DNA. The sample has about 120,000 clones, approximately 87% seen once. The CDR3 runs 14 residues. Germline V lookup: CDR1 GTSNPN, CDR2 SVGIG (reference sequence). With 6 bases removed from V and 0 bases from J, the gap between germline ends came to 12 bases. This entry belongs to a study of blood T cell repertoires in COVID-19. The overall study: Acute-phase and convalescent COVID-19 samples originated in the United States, Italy and Spain.

The sequenced sample consisted of peripheral blood. The rearrangement uses TRBV30 and TRBJ1-3, with D possibly matching TRBD1 (6 bases). The clonotype was recovered from a woman aged 45 to 65 with acute or convalescent COVID-19. The CDR3 protein is CACPGHNSGNTIYF. CDR3 DNA: TGTGCCTGTCCGGGACACAACTCTGGAAACACCATATATTTT.